These T cell receptor beta chains were read from a single sample in a study of T cell repertoires in cytomegalovirus infection. MiXCR, applied by TCRdb to the reads, yields one record per CDR3 protein. The sample records roughly 630,000 distinct CDR3 sequences, approximately 24% being singletons. Sequencing was performed on CD8+ T cells from PBMCs. These receptors were obtained from a human donor in good health (CMV status not recorded). Some clones in this sample may be carry-over from other donors' samples. The CDR3 runs from the conserved cysteine through the conserved F or W. The D gene is left open where the match is weak. Only part of the rows carry a size: once, few, many, or a class if the clone is expanded.

TRBV12-3/TRBV12-4	TRBD2	NA	19	TRBJ2-5	CASSLDAVHRAGGVKTQYF	TGTGCCAGCAGTTTAGATGCAGTACATCGGGCGGGGGGAGTGAAGACCCAGTACTTC
TRBV5-6	TRBD1	once	17	TRBJ2-1	CASSLVVPGQGANEQFF	TGTGCCAGCAGCTTGGTCGTCCCGGGACAGGGGGCCAATGAGCAGTTCTTC
TRBV11-1	TRBD1	NA	16	TRBJ2-1	CASSKTPGQGSNEQFF	TGTGCCAGCAGCAAAACTCCGGGACAGGGCTCCAATGAGCAGTTCTTC
TRBV20-1	TRBD1	few	16	TRBJ1-1	CSAREYRGMGSTEAFF	TGCAGTGCTAGAGAGTACAGGGGGATGGGGAGCACTGAAGCTTTCTTT
TRBV10-3	NA	NA	12	TRBJ1-1	CATDEGGTEAFF	TGTGCCACCGACGAGGGGGGAACTGAAGCTTTCTTT
TRBV29-1	NA	NA	12	TRBJ2-7	CSVAPRAYEQYF	TGCAGCGTCGCTCCACGGGCCTACGAGCAGTACTTC
TRBV7-9	TRBD1	NA	14	TRBJ1-5	CASSTSDRDQPQHF	TGTGCCAGCAGCACGTCAGACAGGGATCAGCCCCAGCATTTT
TRBV6-2/TRBV6-3	NA	few	13	TRBJ1-2	CASSYEGLDGYTF	TGTGCCAGCAGTTACGAGGGTTTGGATGGCTACACCTTC
TRBV4-1	NA	NA	15	TRBJ2-4	CASSQDQGFGNIQYF	TGCGCCAGCAGCCAAGATCAAGGTTTTGGTAACATTCAGTACTTC
TRBV19	NA	NA	14	TRBJ1-5	CASSIAREGRPQHF	TGTGCCAGTAGTATCGCCAGGGAAGGTCGGCCCCAGCATTTT
TRBV27	NA	NA	13	TRBJ2-1	CASSSHRVYEQFF	TGTGCCAGCAGTTCACACCGGGTATATGAGCAGTTCTTC
TRBV7-2	NA	many	14	TRBJ2-1	CASSAQMADNEQFF	TGTGCCAGCTCGGCCCAAATGGCGGACAATGAGCAGTTCTTC
TRBV6-2/TRBV6-3	TRBD1	many	16	TRBJ1-5	CASSPLRQGQNQPQHF	TGTGCCAGCAGCCCTCTCCGACAGGGTCAGAACCAGCCCCAGCATTTT
TRBV24-1	NA	NA	11	TRBJ2-2	CATSDLGELFF	TGTGCCACCAGTGATTTGGGGGAGCTGTTTTTT
TRBV6-1	NA	many	15	TRBJ1-2	CASSGPFSSDYGYTF	TGTGCCAGCAGTGGACCTTTTTCAAGCGACTATGGCTACACCTTC
TRBV28	NA	NA	14	TRBJ2-1	CANSPRGADNEQFF	TGTGCCAACAGCCCCCGAGGGGCAGATAATGAGCAGTTCTTC
TRBV29-1	NA	NA	20	TRBJ2-3	CSVEGAQVTQGIAYTDTQYF	TGCAGCGTTGAAGGGGCACAGGTTACTCAGGGGATCGCGTACACAGATACGCAGTATTTT
TRBV2	NA	NA	13	TRBJ2-3	CASSEEWADTQYF	TGTGCCAGCAGTGAAGAGTGGGCAGATACGCAGTATTTT
TRBV6-8	TRBD1	NA	15	TRBJ1-2	CASRGTGSKLYGYTF	TGTGCCAGCAGGGGGACAGGGTCGAAACTCTATGGCTACACCTTC
TRBV7-9	NA	many	14	TRBJ2-5	CASSQDEYQETQYF	TGTGCCAGCAGCCAGGATGAGTACCAAGAGACCCAGTACTTC
TRBV29-1	TRBD2	NA	15	TRBJ2-1	CSVLRSGGPGDEQFF	TGCAGCGTCCTCCGTAGCGGGGGGCCAGGGGATGAGCAGTTCTTC
TRBV4-1	NA	few	15	TRBJ1-5	CASSPSPGVDQPQHF	TGCGCCAGCAGCCCAAGCCCAGGGGTTGATCAGCCCCAGCATTTT